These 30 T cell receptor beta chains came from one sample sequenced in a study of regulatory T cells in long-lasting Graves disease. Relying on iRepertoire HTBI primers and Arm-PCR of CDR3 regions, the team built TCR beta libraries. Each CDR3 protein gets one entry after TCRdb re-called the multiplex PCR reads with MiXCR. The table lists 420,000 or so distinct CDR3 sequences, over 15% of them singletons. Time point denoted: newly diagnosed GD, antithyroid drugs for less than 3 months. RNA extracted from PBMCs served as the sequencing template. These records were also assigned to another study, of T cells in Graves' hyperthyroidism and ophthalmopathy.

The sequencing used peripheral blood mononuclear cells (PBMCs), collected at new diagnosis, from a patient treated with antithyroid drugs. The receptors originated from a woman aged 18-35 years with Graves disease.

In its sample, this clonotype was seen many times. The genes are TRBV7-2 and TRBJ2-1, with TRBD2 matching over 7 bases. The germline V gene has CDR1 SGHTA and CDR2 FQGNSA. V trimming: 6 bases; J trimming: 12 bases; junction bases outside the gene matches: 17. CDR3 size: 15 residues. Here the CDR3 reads CASRTSALGGSSQFF. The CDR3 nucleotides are TGTGCCAGCAGAACTTCCGCCCTAGGCGGGAGTTCGCAGTTCTTC.

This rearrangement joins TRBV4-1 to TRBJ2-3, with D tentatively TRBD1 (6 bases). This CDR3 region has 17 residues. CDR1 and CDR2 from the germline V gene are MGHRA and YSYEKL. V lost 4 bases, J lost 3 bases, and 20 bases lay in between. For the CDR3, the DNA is TGCGCCAGCAGCCTCGGGCCCTCGGGACACTTTACAGATACGCAGTATTTT. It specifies CASSLGPSGHFTDTQYF.

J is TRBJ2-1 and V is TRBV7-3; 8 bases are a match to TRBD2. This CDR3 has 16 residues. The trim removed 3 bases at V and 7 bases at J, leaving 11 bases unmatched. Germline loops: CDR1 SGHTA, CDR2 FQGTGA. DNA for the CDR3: TGTGCCAGCAGCTTTAAGGGCGGGAGGAAGAATAATGAGCAGTTCTTC. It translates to CASSFKGGRKNNEQFF.

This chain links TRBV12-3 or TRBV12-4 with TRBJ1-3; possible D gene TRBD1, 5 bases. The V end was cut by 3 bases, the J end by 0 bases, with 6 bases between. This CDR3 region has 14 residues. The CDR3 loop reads CASSFGHSGNTIYF. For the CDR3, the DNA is TGTGCCAGCAGTTTCGGACACTCTGGAAACACCATATATTTT.

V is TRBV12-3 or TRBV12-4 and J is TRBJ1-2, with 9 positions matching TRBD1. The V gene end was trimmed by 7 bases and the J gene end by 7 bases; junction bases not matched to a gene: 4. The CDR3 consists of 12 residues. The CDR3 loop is CASITGGGGYTF. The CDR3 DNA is TGTGCCAGCATTACAGGGGGCGGTGGCTACACCTTC.

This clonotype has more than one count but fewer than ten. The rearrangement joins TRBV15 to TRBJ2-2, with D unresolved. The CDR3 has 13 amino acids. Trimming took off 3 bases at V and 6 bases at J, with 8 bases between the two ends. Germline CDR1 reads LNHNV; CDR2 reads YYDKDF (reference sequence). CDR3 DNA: TGTGCCACCAGCAGCCCCCCGGCCGGGGAGCTGTTTTTT. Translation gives CATSSPPAGELFF.

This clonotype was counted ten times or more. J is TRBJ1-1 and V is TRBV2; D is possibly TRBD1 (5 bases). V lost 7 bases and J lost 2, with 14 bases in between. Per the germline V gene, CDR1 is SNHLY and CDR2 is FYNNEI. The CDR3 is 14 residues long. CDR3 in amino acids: CASITGGLNTEAFF. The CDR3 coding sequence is TGTGCCAGCATAACGGGGGGACTAAACACTGAAGCTTTCTTT.

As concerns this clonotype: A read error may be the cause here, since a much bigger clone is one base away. CDR3 in amino acids: CASGRAGAEQFF. CDR3 DNA: TGTGCCAGCGGCCGTGCCGGTGCTGAGCAGTTCTTC. The rearrangement joins TRBV7-2 to TRBJ2-1; D not certain. Germline CDR1 SGHTA, CDR2 FQGNSA. V was pared by 8 bases and J by 9 bases, with 14 bases between. The CDR3 is 12 residues long.

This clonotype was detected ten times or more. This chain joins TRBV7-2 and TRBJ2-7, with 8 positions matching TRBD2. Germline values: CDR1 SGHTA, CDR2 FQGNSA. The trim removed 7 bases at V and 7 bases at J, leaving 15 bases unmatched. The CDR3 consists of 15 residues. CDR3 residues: CASNLDPREGHEQYF. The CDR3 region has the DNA TGTGCCAGCAACCTCGACCCACGGGAGGGCCATGAGCAGTACTTC.

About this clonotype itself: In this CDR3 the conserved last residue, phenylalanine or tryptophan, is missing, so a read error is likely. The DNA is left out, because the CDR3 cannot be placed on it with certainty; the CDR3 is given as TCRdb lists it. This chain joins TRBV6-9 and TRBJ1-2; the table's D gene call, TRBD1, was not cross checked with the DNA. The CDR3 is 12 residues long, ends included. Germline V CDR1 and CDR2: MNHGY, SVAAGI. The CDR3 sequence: CATSYLRDGMAL.

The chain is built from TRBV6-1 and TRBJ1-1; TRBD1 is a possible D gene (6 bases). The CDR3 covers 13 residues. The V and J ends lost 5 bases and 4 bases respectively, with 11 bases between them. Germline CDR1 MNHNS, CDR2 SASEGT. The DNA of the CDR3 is TGTGCCAGCAGTCCGGACAGAGCCACTGAAGCTTTCTTT. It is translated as CASSPDRATEAFF.

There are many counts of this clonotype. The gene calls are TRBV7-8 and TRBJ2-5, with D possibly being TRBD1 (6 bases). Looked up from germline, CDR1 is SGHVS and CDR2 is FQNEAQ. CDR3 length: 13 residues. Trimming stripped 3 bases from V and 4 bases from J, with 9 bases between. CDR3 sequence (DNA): TGTGCCAGCAGCTTCGGCAGGGGAGAGACCCAGTACTTC. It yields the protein CASSFGRGETQYF.

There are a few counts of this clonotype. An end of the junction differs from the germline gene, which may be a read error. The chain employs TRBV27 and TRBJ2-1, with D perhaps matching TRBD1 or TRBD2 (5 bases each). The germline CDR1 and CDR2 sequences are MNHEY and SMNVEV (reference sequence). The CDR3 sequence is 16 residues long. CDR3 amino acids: CASSNRQLAPYNKQFF. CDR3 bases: TGTGCCAGCAGTAATCGACAGCTAGCACCATACAATAAGCAGTTCTTC.

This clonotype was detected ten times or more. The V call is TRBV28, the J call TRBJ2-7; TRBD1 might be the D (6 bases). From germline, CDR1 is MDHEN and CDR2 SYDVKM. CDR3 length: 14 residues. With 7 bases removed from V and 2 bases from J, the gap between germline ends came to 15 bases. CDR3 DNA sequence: TGTGCCAGCATCTCCACGACAGGTACCTACGAGCAGTACTTC. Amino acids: CASISTTGTYEQYF.

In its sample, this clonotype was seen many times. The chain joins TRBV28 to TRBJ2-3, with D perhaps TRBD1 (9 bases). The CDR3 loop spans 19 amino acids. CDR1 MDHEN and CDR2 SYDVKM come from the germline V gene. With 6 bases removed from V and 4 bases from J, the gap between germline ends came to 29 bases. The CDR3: CASSLGQGTGRAVADTQYF. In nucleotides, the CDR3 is TGTGCCAGCAGCCTGGGACAGGGTACCGGGAGGGCCGTGGCAGATACGCAGTATTTT.

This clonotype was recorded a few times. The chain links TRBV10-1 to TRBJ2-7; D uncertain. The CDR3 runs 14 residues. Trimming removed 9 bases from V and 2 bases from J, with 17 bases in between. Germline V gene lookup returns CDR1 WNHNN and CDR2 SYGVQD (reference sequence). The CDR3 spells CARGHGTNTYEQYF. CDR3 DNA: TGCGCCAGAGGCCATGGAACGAACACCTACGAGCAGTACTTC.

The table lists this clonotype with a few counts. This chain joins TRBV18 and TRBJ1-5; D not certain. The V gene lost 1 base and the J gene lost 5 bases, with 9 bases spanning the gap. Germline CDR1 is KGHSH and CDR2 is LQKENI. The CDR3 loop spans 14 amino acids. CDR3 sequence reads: CASSPQGLDQPQHF. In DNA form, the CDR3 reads TGTGCCAGCTCACCACAGGGATTGGATCAGCCCCAGCATTTT.

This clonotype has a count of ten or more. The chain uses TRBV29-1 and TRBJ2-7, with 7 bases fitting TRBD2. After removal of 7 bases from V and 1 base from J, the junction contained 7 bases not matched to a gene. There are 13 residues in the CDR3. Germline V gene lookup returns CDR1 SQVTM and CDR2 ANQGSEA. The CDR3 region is CSGAGGSSYEQYF. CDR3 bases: TGCAGCGGGGCTGGCGGGAGTTCCTACGAGCAGTACTTC.

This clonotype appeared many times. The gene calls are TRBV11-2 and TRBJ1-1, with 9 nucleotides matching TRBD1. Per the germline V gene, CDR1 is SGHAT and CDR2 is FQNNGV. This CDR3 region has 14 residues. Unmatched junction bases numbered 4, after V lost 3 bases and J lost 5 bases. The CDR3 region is CASSFLDRGTEAFF. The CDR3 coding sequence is TGTGCCAGCAGCTTCCTCGACAGGGGGACTGAAGCTTTCTTT. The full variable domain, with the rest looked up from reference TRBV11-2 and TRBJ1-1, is EAGVAQSPRYKIIEKRQSVAFWCNPISGHATLYWYQQILGQGPKLLIQFQNNGVVDDSQLPKDRFSAERLKGVDSTLKIQPAKLEDSAVYLCASSFLDRGTEAFFGQGTRLTVV.

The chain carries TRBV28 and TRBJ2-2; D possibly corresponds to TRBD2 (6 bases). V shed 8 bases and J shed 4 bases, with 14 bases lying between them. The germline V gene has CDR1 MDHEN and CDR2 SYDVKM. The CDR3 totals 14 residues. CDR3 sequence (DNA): TGTGCCAGCGGTCCCCGCGGGATCACCGGGGAGCTGTTTTTT. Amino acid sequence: CASGPRGITGELFF.

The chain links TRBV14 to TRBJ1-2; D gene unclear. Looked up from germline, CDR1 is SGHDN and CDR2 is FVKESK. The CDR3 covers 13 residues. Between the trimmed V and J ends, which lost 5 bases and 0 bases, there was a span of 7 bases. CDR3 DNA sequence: TGTGCCAGCAGCGCTTCGCCTAACTATGGCTACACCTTC. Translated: CASSASPNYGYTF.

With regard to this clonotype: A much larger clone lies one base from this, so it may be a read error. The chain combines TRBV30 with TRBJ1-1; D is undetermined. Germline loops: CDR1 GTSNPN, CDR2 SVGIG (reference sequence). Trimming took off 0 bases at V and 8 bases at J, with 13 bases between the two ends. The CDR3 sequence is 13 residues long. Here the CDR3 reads CAWSVYVSGEAFF. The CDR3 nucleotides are TGTGCCTGGAGTGTATATGTCTCCGGAGAAGCTTTCTTT.

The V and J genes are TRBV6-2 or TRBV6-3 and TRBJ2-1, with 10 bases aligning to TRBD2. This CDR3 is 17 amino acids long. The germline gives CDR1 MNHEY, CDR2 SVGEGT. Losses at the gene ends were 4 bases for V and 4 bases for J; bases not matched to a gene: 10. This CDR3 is CASSSSGLSGRYNEQFF. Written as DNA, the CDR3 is TGTGCCAGCAGTTCCAGTGGACTTAGCGGGAGGTACAATGAGCAGTTCTTC.

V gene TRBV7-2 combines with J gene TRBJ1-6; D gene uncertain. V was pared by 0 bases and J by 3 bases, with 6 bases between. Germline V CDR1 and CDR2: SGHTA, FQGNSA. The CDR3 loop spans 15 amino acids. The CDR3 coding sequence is TGTGCCAGCAGCTTAGCCGGGAACTATAATTCACCCCTCCACTTT. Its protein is CASSLAGNYNSPLHF.

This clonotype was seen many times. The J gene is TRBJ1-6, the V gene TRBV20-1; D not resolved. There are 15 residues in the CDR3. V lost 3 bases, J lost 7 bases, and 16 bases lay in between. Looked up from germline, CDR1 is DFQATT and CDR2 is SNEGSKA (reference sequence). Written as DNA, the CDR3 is TGCAGTGCTAGCCCAACAGCGACCCTCAATTCACCCCTCCACTTT. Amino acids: CSASPTATLNSPLHF.

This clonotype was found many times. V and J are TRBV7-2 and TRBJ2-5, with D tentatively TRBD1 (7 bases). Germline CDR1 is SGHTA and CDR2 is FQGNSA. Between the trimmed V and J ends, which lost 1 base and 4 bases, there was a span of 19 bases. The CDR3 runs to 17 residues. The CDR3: CASSLGLRGDVSETQYF. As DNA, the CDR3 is TGTGCCAGCAGCTTAGGACTCAGGGGGGACGTTTCAGAGACCCAGTACTTC.

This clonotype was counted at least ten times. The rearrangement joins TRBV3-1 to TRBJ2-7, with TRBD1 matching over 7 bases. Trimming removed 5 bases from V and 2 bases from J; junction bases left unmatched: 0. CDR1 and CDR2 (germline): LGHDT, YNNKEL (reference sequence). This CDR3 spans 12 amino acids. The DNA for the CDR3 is TGTGCCAGCAGCACAGGGGCCTACGAGCAGTACTTC. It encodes CASSTGAYEQYF.

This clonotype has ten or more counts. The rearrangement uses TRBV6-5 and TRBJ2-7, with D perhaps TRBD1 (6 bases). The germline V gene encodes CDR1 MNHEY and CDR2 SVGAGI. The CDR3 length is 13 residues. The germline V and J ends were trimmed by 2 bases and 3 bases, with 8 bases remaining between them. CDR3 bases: TGTGCCAGCAGTTACGGGGACATCTACGAGCAGTACTTC. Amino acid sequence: CASSYGDIYEQYF.

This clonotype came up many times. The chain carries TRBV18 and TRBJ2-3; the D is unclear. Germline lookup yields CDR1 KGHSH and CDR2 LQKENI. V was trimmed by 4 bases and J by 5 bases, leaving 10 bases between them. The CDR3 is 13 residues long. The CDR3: CASSLELGDTQYF. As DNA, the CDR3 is TGTGCCAGCTCACTCGAGTTGGGAGATACGCAGTATTTT. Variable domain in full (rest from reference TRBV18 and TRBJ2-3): NAGVMQNPRHLVRRRGQEARLRCSPMKGHSHVYWYRQLPEEGLKFMVYLQKENIIDESGMPKERFSAEFPKEGPSILRIQQVVRGDSAAYFCASSLELGDTQYFGPGTRLTVL.

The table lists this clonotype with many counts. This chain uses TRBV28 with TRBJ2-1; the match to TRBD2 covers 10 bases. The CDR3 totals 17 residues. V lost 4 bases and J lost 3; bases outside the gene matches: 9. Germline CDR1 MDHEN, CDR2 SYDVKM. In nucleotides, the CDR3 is TGTGCCAGCAGTTCCCCCGGGCTAGCGGGGGTCTACAATGAGCAGTTCTTC. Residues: CASSSPGLAGVYNEQFF. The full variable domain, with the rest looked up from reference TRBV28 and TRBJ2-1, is DVKVTQSSRYLVKRTGEKVFLECVQDMDHENMFWYRQDPGLGLRLIYFSYDVKMKEKGDIPEGYSVSREKKERFSLILESASTNQTSMYLCASSSPGLAGVYNEQFFGPGTRLTVL.